Each of the 3 T cell receptor beta chains below was sequenced from the same sample in a study of blood T cell repertoires in COVID-19. Assay used: immunoSEQ multiplex PCR; TCRdb lists only in-frame clones, some missing. The table shows about 160,000 clones, with about 90% occurring only once. The specimen sequenced was peripheral blood. Source of these receptors: a man aged 30 to 39 with COVID-19, enrolled during active disease.

V gene TRBV18 combines with J gene TRBJ2-1; the D gene is possibly TRBD2 (6 bases). This CDR3 contains 15 residues. V lost 6 bases and J lost 0, with 12 bases in between. The germline gives CDR1 KGHSH, CDR2 LQKENI. This chain's CDR3 is CASSPGESSYNEQFF. CDR3 DNA sequence: TGTGCCAGCTCGCCGGGGGAAAGCTCCTACAATGAGCAGTTCTTC. Looking up the rest from reference TRBV18 and TRBJ2-1 gives the full variable domain: NAGVMQNPRHLVRRRGQEARLRCSPMKGHSHVYWYRQLPEEGLKFMVYLQKENIIDESGMPKERFSAEFPKEGPSILRIQQVVRGDSAAYFCASSPGESSYNEQFFGPGTRLTVL.

The CDR3 is CASSQTGGHDGYTF. The DNA of the CDR3 is TGTGCCAGCAGCCAGACAGGGGGCCACGATGGCTACACCTTC. The rearrangement uses TRBV5-6 and TRBJ1-2, with 10 nucleotides matching TRBD1. Germline CDR1 reads SGHDT; CDR2 reads YYEEEE. The CDR3 length is 14 residues. The V segment lost 4 bases and the J segment 6 bases; nucleotides outside the gene matches: 6.

The chain links TRBV6-5 to TRBJ1-2; D is uncertain. The CDR3 consists of 10 residues. With 6 bases removed from V and 6 bases from J, the gap between germline ends came to 5 bases. Germline V gene lookup returns CDR1 MNHEY and CDR2 SVGAGI. The CDR3 region has the DNA TGTGCCAGCAGGGGCAATGGCTACACCTTC. The encoded protein is CASRGNGYTF.